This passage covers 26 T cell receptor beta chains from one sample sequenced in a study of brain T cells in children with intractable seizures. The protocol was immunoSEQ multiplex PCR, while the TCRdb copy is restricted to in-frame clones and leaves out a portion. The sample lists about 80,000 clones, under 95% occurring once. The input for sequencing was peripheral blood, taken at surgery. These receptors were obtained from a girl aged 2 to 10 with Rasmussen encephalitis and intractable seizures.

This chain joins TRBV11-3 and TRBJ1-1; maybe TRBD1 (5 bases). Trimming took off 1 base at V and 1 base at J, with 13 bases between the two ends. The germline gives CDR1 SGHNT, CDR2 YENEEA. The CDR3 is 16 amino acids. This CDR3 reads CASSLGLGPRNTEAFF. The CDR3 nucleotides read TGTGCCAGCAGCTTAGGCCTGGGACCGAGGAACACTGAAGCTTTCTTT.

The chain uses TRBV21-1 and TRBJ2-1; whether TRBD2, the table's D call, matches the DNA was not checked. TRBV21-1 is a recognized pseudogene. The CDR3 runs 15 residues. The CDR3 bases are TGTGCCAGCAGCAGACTAGCGGGAGGTGGGAATGAGCAGTTCTTC. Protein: CASSRLAGGGNEQFF.

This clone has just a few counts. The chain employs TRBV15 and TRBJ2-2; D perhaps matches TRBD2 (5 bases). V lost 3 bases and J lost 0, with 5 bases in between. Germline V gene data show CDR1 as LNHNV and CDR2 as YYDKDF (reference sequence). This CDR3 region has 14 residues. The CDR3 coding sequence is TGTGCCACCAGCAGGACTACGAACACCGGGGAGCTGTTTTTT. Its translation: CATSRTTNTGELFF. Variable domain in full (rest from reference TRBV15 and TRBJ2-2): DAMVIQNPRYQVTQFGKPVTLSCSQTLNHNVMYWYQQKSSQAPKLLFHYYDKDFNNEADTPDNFQSRRPNTSFCFLDIRSPGLGDTAMYLCATSRTTNTGELFFGEGSRLTVL.

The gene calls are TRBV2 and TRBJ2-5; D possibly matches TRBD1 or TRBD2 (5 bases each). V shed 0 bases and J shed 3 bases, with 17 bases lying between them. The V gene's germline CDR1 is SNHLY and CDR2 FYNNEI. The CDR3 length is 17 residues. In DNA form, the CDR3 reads TGTGCCAGCAGTGAAGCTAGTTTGGGGCCCGGGAAAGAGACCCAGTACTTC. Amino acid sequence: CASSEASLGPGKETQYF.

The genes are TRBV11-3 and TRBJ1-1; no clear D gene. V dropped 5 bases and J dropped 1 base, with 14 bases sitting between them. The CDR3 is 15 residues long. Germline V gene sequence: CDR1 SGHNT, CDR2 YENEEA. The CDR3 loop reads CASSQDGSRNTEAFF. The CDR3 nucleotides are TGTGCCAGCAGCCAGGACGGTAGTCGGAACACTGAAGCTTTCTTT.

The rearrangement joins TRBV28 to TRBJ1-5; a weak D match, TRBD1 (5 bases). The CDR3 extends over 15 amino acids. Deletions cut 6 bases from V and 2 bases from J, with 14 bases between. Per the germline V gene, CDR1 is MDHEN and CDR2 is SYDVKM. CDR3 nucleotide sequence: TGTGCCAGCAGCCCCCCGACAGCGGGCAATCAGCCCCAGCATTTT. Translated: CASSPPTAGNQPQHF. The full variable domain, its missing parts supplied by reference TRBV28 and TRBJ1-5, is DVKVTQSSRYLVKRTGEKVFLECVQDMDHENMFWYRQDPGLGLRLIYFSYDVKMKEKGDIPEGYSVSREKKERFSLILESASTNQTSMYLCASSPPTAGNQPQHFGDGTRLSIL.

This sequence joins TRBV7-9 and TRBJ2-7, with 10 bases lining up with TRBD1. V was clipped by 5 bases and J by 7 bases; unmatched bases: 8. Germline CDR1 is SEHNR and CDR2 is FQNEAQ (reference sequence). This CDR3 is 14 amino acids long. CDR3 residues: CASSPRQGAGEQYF. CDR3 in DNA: TGTGCCAGCAGCCCGCGACAGGGGGCGGGAGAGCAGTACTTC.

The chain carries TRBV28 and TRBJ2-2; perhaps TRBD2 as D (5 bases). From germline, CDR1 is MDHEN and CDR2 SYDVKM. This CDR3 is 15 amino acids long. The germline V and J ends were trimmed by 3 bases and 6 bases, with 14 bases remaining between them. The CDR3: CASSFLSGKSGELFF. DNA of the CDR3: TGTGCCAGCAGTTTCCTTTCGGGGAAGTCCGGGGAGCTGTTTTTT.

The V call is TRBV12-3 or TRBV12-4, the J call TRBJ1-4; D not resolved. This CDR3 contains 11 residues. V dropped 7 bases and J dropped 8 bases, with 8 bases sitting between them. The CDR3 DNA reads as TGTGCCAGCACTATGGGCGAAAAACTGTTTTTT. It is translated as CASTMGEKLFF.

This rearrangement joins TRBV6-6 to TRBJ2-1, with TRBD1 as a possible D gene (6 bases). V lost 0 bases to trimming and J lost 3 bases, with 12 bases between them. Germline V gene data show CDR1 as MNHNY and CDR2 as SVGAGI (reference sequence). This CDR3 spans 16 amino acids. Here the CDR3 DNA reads TGTGCCAGCAGTTACTCCGGCAGGGACATCTACAATGAGCAGTTCTTC. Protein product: CASSYSGRDIYNEQFF.

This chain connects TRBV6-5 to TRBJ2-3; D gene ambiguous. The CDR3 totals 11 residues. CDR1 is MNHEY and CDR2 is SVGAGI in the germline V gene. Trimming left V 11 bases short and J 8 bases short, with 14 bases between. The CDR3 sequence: CAASRLGTQYF. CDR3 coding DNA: TGTGCCGCTAGTAGGTTAGGTACGCAGTATTTT.

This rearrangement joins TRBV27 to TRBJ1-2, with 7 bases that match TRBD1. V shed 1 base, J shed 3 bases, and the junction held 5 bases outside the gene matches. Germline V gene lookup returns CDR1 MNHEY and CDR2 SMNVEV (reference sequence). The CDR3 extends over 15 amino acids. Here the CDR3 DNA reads TGTGCCAGCAGTTTATACCCCCAGGGGGACTATGGCTACACCTTC. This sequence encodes CASSLYPQGDYGYTF.

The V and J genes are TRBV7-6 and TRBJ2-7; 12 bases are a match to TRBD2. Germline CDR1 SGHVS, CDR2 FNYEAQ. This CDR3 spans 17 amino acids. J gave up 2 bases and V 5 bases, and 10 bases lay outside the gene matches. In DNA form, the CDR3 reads TGTGCCAGCAGCCCGGCCTCGGCTAGCGGGAGGGCCTACGAGCAGTACTTC. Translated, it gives CASSPASASGRAYEQYF.

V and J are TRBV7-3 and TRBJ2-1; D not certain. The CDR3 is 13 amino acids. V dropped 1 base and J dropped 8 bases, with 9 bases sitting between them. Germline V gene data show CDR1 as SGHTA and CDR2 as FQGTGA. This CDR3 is CASSLNLVDEQFF. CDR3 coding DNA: TGTGCCAGCAGCTTAAATTTGGTGGATGAGCAGTTCTTC.

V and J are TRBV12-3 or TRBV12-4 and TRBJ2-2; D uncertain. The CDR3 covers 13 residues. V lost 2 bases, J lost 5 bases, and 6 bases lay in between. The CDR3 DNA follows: TGTGCCAGCAGTTTAAAAGGGACCGGGGAGCTGTTTTTT. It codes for CASSLKGTGELFF.

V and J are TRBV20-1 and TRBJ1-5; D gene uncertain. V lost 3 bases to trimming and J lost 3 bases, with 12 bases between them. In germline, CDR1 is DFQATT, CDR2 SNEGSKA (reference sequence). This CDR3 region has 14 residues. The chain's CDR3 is CSASTFTLNQPQHF. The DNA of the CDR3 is TGCAGTGCTAGTACGTTTACCCTCAATCAGCCCCAGCATTTT.

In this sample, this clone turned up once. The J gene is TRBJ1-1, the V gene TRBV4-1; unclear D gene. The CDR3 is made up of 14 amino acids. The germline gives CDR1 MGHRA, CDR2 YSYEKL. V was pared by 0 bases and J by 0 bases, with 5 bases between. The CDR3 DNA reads TGCGCCAGCAGCCAAGACAGCGTGAACACTGAAGCTTTCTTT. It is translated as CASSQDSVNTEAFF.

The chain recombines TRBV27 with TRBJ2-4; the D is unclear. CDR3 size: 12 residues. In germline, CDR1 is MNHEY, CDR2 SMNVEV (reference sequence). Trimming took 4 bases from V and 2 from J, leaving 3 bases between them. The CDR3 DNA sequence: TGTGCCAGCAGTTCGCCCAAAAACATTCAGTACTTC. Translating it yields CASSSPKNIQYF.

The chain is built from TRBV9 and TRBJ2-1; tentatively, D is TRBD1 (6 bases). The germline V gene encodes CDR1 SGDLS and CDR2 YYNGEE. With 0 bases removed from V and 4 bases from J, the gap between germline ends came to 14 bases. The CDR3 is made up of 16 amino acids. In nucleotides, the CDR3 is TGTGCCAGCAGCGTAGTTGCGACAGGAGTATACAATGAGCAGTTCTTC. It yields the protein CASSVVATGVYNEQFF. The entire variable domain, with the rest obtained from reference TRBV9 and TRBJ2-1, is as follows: DSGVTQTPKHLITATGQRVTLRCSPRSGDLSVYWYQQSLDQGLQFLIQYYNGEERAKGNILERFSAQQFPDLHSELNLSSLELGDSALYFCASSVVATGVYNEQFFGPGTRLTVL.

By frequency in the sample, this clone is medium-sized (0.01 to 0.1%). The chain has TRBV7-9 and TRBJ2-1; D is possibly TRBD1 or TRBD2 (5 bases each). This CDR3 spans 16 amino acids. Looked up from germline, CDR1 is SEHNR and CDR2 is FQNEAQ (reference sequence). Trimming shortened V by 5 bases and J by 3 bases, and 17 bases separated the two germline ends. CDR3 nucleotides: TGTGCCAGCAGCCCCCCTCGTCGGGGCTTCTACAATGAGCAGTTCTTC. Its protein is CASSPPRRGFYNEQFF.

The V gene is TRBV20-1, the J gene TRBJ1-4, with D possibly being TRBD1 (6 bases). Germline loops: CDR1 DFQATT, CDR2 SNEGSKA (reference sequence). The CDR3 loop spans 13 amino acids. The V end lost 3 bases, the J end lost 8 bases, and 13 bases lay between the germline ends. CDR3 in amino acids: CSASNREGEKLFF. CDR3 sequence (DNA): TGCAGTGCTAGTAACAGGGAAGGGGAAAAACTGTTTTTT.

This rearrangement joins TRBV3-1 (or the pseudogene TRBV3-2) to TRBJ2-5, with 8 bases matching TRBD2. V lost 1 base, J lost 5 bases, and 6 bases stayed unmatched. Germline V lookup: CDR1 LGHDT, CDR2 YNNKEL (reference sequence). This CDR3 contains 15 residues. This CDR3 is CASSQVTGGVETQYF. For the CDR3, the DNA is TGTGCCAGCAGCCAAGTTACGGGAGGGGTGGAGACCCAGTACTTC.

The CDR3 here is CASSYRLANTGELFF. DNA of the CDR3: TGTGCCAGCAGTTACCGGCTAGCAAACACCGGGGAGCTGTTTTTT. The gene calls are TRBV6-5 and TRBJ2-2, with D possibly being TRBD2 (5 bases). The CDR3 consists of 15 residues. V lost 2 bases, J lost 2 bases, and 9 bases lay in between. Germline CDR1 MNHEY, CDR2 SVGAGI.

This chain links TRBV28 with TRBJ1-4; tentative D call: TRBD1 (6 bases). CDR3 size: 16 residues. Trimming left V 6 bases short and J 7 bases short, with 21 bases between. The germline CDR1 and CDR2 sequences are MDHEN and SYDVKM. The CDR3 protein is CASRPQGGPISEKLFF. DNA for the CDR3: TGTGCCAGCAGACCACAGGGAGGGCCTATAAGTGAAAAACTGTTTTTT.

The chain's CDR3 is CSGDSAGDYGYTF. In DNA form, the CDR3 reads TGCAGCGGGGACAGTGCGGGAGACTATGGCTACACCTTC. V and J are TRBV29-1 and TRBJ1-2; 7 bases align to TRBD1. CDR3 length: 13 residues. The junction had 8 bases not matched to a gene; V was cut back by 7 bases and J by 3 bases. The V gene's germline CDR1 is SQVTM and CDR2 ANQGSEA.

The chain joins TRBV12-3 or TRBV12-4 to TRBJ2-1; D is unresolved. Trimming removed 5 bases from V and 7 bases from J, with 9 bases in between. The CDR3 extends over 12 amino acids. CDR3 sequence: CASSASLNEQFF. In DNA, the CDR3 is TGTGCCAGCAGTGCCTCTCTAAATGAGCAGTTCTTC.